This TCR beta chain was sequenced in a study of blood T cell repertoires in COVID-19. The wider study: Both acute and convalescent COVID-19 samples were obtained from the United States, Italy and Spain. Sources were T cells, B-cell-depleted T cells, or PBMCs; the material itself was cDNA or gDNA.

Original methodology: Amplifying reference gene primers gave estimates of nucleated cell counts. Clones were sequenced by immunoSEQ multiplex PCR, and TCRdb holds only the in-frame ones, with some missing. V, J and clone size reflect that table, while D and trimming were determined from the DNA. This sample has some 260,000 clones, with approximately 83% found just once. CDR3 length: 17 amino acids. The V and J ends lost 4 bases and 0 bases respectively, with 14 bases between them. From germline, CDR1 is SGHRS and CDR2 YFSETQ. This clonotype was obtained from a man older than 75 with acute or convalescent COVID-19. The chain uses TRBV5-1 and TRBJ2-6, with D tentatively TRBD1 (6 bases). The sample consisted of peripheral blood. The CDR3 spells CASSLDRIISGANVLTF. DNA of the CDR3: TGCGCCAGCAGCCTCGACAGGATTATCTCTGGGGCCAACGTCCTGACTTTC.